A selection of T cell receptor beta chains follows, all from one sample in a study of blood T cell repertoires in COVID-19. Data came from immunoSEQ multiplex PCR; TCRdb stores just in-frame clones and leaves some out. Seen here are about 290,000 clones, 75% to 90% observed once, and the top ten hold approximately 1.5%. Sequenced material: PBMCs or T cells enriched from blood (not recorded which). The receptor source for this set is a woman in her forties who had recovered from COVID-19. CDR3s include the opening cysteine and the closing phenylalanine or tryptophan. A D gene is named only where the DNA matches it firmly. Clone size is given for some rows only: seen once, a few or many times, or a class if the clone is expanded.

DNA: TGTGCCAGCAGCATCCGAAGAGGGACTAGCCGCCCAGATACGCAGTATTTT
CDR3: CASSIRRGTSRPDTQYF
D: TRBD2
J: TRBJ2-3
V: TRBV11-2
size: NA

DNA: TGTGCCAGCAGTGGAGGACAGGGGGGAAATGAAAAACTGTTTTTT
CDR3: CASSGGQGGNEKLFF
D: TRBD1
J: TRBJ1-4
V: TRBV2
size: NA

DNA: TGTGCCAGCAGCTCCCCGTTGGGCGAAGAGACCCAGTACTTC
CDR3: CASSSPLGEETQYF
D: NA
J: TRBJ2-5
V: TRBV7-9
size: NA

DNA: TGTGCTAGCAGCCAAACAGGGGCCAGTGCGGAAGAGCAGTTCTTC
CDR3: CASSQTGASAEEQFF
D: TRBD1
J: TRBJ2-1
V: TRBV7-7
size: NA

DNA: TGTGCCAGCAGCCTTATATCAGGGGACGGCACTGAAGCTTTCTTT
CDR3: CASSLISGDGTEAFF
D: NA
J: TRBJ1-1
V: TRBV7-9
size: NA

DNA: TGTGCCAGTAAGGATCAGGTGCTAACCGGGGAGCTGTTTTTT
CDR3: CASKDQVLTGELFF
D: NA
J: TRBJ2-2
V: TRBV19
size: NA

DNA: TGTGCCAGCAGCTTGGATCAGGCCAGCTCCTACAATGAGCAGTTCTTC
CDR3: CASSLDQASSYNEQFF
D: NA
J: TRBJ2-1
V: TRBV5-4
size: few

DNA: TGTGCCAGCAGCCATAGTGCCAGGATTGAAGGGACCCAGTACTTC
CDR3: CASSHSARIEGTQYF
D: NA
J: TRBJ2-5
V: TRBV14
size: NA

DNA: TGTGCCAGCAGTTACGATCAGGGGATGAGGACTGAAGCTTTCTTT
CDR3: CASSYDQGMRTEAFF
D: NA
J: TRBJ1-1
V: TRBV6-5
size: NA

DNA: TGTGCCAGCACGGGACAGGGAGGTGAAAAACTGTTTTTT
CDR3: CASTGQGGEKLFF
D: TRBD1
J: TRBJ1-4
V: TRBV2
size: NA